One and the same sample provided the 3 T cell receptor beta chains below, sequenced in a study of T-cell reconstitution after alpha-beta-depleted transplantation in children. TCRbeta library construction was performed incorporating unique molecular identifiers. TCRdb recomputed calls from the PCR reads with MiXCR, one row per CDR3 protein. The sample records about 230,000 distinct CDR3 sequences, roughly a tenth being singletons. The sequenced sample was PBMCs, obtained before TCRalphabeta/CD19-depleted stem cell transplant. The receptors derive from a child in the first two years of life with acute myeloid leukemia, due to receive a stem cell transplant.

This clonotype was observed many times. The V and J genes are TRBV24-1 and TRBJ2-5, with D perhaps TRBD2 (6 bases). V shed 4 bases and J shed 4 bases, with 15 bases lying between them. CDR3 size: 15 residues. Looked up from germline, CDR1 is KGHDR and CDR2 is SFDVKD. The CDR3 DNA reads as TGTGCCACCAGTGACCGCCGGGAGAGTGGAGAGACCCAGTACTTC. It yields the protein CATSDRRESGETQYF.

This clonotype was recorded many times. The rearrangement uses TRBV20-1 and TRBJ2-3; TRBD2 agrees at 9 bases. This CDR3 spans 18 amino acids. Per germline, CDR1 DFQATT and CDR2 SNEGSKA (reference sequence). V dropped 1 base and J dropped 0; count of bases not matched to a gene: 11. CDR3 in DNA: TGCAGTGCTAGAGGCCCCCTAGCGGGACCCCTTAGCACAGATACGCAGTATTTT. It yields the protein CSARGPLAGPLSTDTQYF.

This clonotype was seen a few times. The V and J genes are TRBV10-3 and TRBJ2-7; D not resolved. The CDR3 extends over 13 amino acids. Trimming cost V 0 bases and J 5 bases, with 8 bases left between them. Germline lookup yields CDR1 ENHRY and CDR2 SYGVKD. CDR3 sequence: CAISESGEDEQYF. In DNA form, the CDR3 reads TGTGCCATCAGTGAGTCGGGTGAGGACGAGCAGTACTTC.